A selection of T cell receptor beta chains follows, all from one sample in a study of regulatory T cells in long-lasting Graves disease. Each CDR3 protein is one row after TCRdb ran MiXCR on the multiplex PCR reads. Of 600,000 to 800,000 distinct CDR3 sequences listed, 25% to 35% are singletons. Sequencing was performed on peripheral blood mononuclear cells (PBMCs), taken when the disease was refractory, from a patient treated with antithyroid drugs. The source of these receptors is a female donor with Graves disease. The CDR3 runs from the conserved cysteine through the conserved F or W. The order of the fields is J gene, V gene, CDR3 protein.

TRBJ2-5 | TRBV9 | CASSVGASGIQETQYF
TRBJ2-7 | TRBV6-1 | CASSNDKTGTSLNYEQYF
TRBJ2-7 | TRBV12-3/TRBV12-4 | CASSLVSGTYEQYF
TRBJ2-5 | TRBV25-1 | CASSEYGGRDQETQYF
TRBJ1-1 | TRBV29-1 | CSHRGLGNTEAFF
TRBJ2-7 | TRBV5-1 | CASSPTGRGRSYEQYF
TRBJ2-2 | TRBV12-3/TRBV12-4 | CASSPRSSGSYGTGELFF
TRBJ2-7 | TRBV3-1 | CASSPWTGAEGEQYF
TRBJ2-1 | TRBV10-2 | CASLKGEGDYNEQFF
TRBJ1-1 | TRBV9 | CASSDGEATPGRDTEAFF
TRBJ1-3 | TRBV5-1 | CASSLLASDGNTIYF
TRBJ2-3 | TRBV6-1 | CASRESGTDTQYF
TRBJ1-1 | TRBV18 | CASSRTSALDEAFF
TRBJ1-2 | TRBV27 | CASSLSNRNYGYTF
TRBJ2-6 | TRBV6-1 | CASSGPALGANVLTF
TRBJ1-6 | TRBV12-3/TRBV12-4 | CASSLSGGNSPLHF
TRBJ2-7 | TRBV25-1 | CASSEFATKTYEQYF
TRBJ1-2 | TRBV6-1 | CASRPDQGRFGYTF
TRBJ2-7 | TRBV5-1 | CASSLAPSRVSPYEQYF
TRBJ1-1 | TRBV12-3/TRBV12-4 | CASLRSLRGAEAFF
TRBJ1-2 | TRBV27 | CASSLTKAGGYTF
TRBJ2-5 | TRBV7-9 | CASSSTETRGETQYF
TRBJ1-2 | TRBV7-9 | CASSTARDIIGF
TRBJ1-3 | TRBV10-3 | CAISDPDRTAGNTIYF
TRBJ1-1 | TRBV7-3 | CASSSTSGQSSNTEAFF
TRBJ2-2 | TRBV28 | CASSRDRVYGELFF
TRBJ1-1 | TRBV20-1 | CSAREGTIPNTEAFF
TRBJ1-5 | TRBV19 | CASTHRGHQPQHF
TRBJ1-1 | TRBV6-2/TRBV6-3 | CASNRVTEAFF
TRBJ1-5 | TRBV28 | CAGDRAGGPQHF
TRBJ2-2 | TRBV6-4 | CASSYGPNTGELFF
TRBJ1-1 | TRBV5-1 | CASSQGQGRRPYTEAFF
TRBJ2-2 | TRBV2 | CASSERVANTGELFF
TRBJ1-1 | TRBV9 | CASSADGDGREAFF
TRBJ1-5 | TRBV11-2 | CASSLGTGYQPQHF
TRBJ1-1 | TRBV10-3 | CAISEDRDTEAFF
TRBJ2-5 | TRBV12-3/TRBV12-4 | CASSFSSSGETQYF
TRBJ2-7 | TRBV5-1 | CASSLTSGSYKVYF
TRBJ2-5 | TRBV11-2 | CASSLNSGRGQETQYF
TRBJ2-7 | TRBV27 | CASSLYSGLLLARESSYEQYF
TRBJ1-1 | TRBV5-4 | CATSNFAEAFF
TRBJ1-6 | TRBV30 | CAWRSRGAWNSPLHF
TRBJ1-5 | TRBV28 | CASTSWGAQPQHF
TRBJ2-2 | TRBV27 | CASSLNGYSGNTGELFF
TRBJ1-4 | TRBV7-9 | CASSLGGGGMNEKLFF
TRBJ2-3 | TRBV20-1 | CSARLAGAGDTQYF
TRBJ1-4 | TRBV11-2 | CASSPDVFASREITNEKLFF
TRBJ2-7 | TRBV11-2 | CASSLRGGNPHYEQYF
TRBJ2-4 | TRBV14 | CASSDGQGSIQYF
TRBJ1-1 | TRBV6-1 | CASSGQMPNTEAFF
TRBJ1-1 | TRBV19 | CASSIVSQEAFF
TRBJ1-2 | TRBV5-1 | CASSLEAGGTDGYTF